Listed below are T cell receptor beta chains from one sample, sequenced in a study of PD-1 blockade in classical Hodgkin lymphoma. The table came from immunoSEQ multiplex PCR; TCRdb's copy has only in-frame clones and leaves some out. The repertoire holds 64,000 or so clones, with 91% as singletons. The sequencing here drew on peripheral blood mononuclear cells (PBMCs), taken before the fourth cycle of nivolumab. The receptors originated from a human donor with classical Hodgkin lymphoma. CDR3s include the opening cysteine and the closing phenylalanine or tryptophan. A D gene is named only where the DNA matches it firmly. Size values are once, few and many counts, or a class for expanded clones, and some rows have none.

J gene | V gene | D gene | clone size | CDR3 protein | CDR3 DNA
TRBJ1-4 | TRBV30 | NA | NA | CAWMPGGTNEKLFF | TGTGCCTGGATGCCCGGGGGGACTAATGAAAAACTGTTTTTT
TRBJ2-7 | TRBV5-4 | NA | once | CASSLGAGTYEQYF | TGTGCCAGCAGCTTAGGTGCAGGAACCTACGAGCAGTACTTC
TRBJ2-3 | TRBV5-6 | NA | NA | CASSRERDTQYF | TGTGCCAGCAGCAGAGAGCGAGATACGCAGTATTTT
TRBJ2-3 | TRBV12-5 | TRBD1 | NA | CASGLVLQGAIADTQYF | TGTGCTAGTGGTTTGGTACTCCAGGGGGCAATCGCAGATACGCAGTATTTT
TRBJ2-7 | TRBV27 | TRBD2 | NA | CASSSQLPGGLGEQYF | TGTGCCAGCAGTTCCCAGCTGCCGGGGGGGTTGGGAGAGCAGTACTTC
TRBJ1-5 | TRBV19 | NA | NA | CASSWQNQPQHF | TGTGCCAGTAGTTGGCAGAATCAGCCCCAGCATTTT
TRBJ1-4 | TRBV28 | NA | NA | CASSLAEVSWKLFF | TGTGCCAGCAGTTTAGCGGAGGTCTCTTGGAAACTGTTTTTT
TRBJ1-6 | TRBV2 | NA | few | CASRWQGGASPLHF | TGTGCCAGCAGATGGCAGGGTGGCGCGTCACCCCTCCACTTT
TRBJ1-4 | TRBV7-9 | NA | NA | CASSLEHPGDNEKLFF | TGTGCCAGCAGCTTAGAACATCCAGGGGATAATGAAAAACTGTTTTTT
TRBJ1-5 | TRBV7-6 | NA | NA | CASGETGSRNQPQHF | TGTGCCAGCGGAGAAACAGGGTCGCGCAATCAGCCCCAGCATTTT
TRBJ1-2 | TRBV19 | NA | NA | CASSISRGYEGYTF | TGTGCCAGTAGTATTTCGAGGGGATATGAAGGCTACACCTTC
TRBJ1-3 | TRBV7-6 | NA | NA | CASSQLPGPAGNTIYF | TGTGCCAGCAGCCAACTGCCGGGGCCGGCCGGAAACACCATATATTTT
TRBJ1-1 | TRBV2 | TRBD1 | NA | CASSERTGPTEAFF | TGTGCCAGCAGTGAACGGACAGGGCCCACTGAAGCTTTCTTT
TRBJ2-7 | TRBV2 | NA | NA | CASSPLGTYEQYF | TGTGCCAGCAGTCCCCTAGGGACCTACGAGCAGTACTTC
TRBJ2-3 | TRBV4-1 | NA | NA | CASSNLGDLRQYF | TGCGCCAGCAGCAATTTGGGGGATTTAAGGCAGTATTTT
TRBJ1-1 | TRBV5-4 | TRBD1 | NA | CASSLTGGSTEAFF | TGTGCCAGCAGCTTGACAGGGGGATCCACTGAAGCTTTCTTT
TRBJ2-7 | TRBV5-1 | NA | NA | CASSLEVGLGEQYF | TGCGCCAGCAGCTTGGAAGTCGGTTTGGGCGAGCAGTACTTC
TRBJ2-1 | TRBV4-1 | NA | NA | CASSQDPGGHSYNEQFF | TGCGCCAGCAGCCAGGACCCCGGGGGCCACTCCTACAATGAGCAGTTCTTC
TRBJ1-2 | TRBV27 | NA | NA | CASSLRQNYGYTF | TGTGCCAGCAGTTTACGACAGAACTATGGCTACACCTTC
TRBJ1-1 | TRBV7-9 | NA | NA | CASSLGGEVAFF | TGTGCCAGCAGCCTTGGGGGCGAGGTAGCTTTCTTT
TRBJ2-4 | TRBV9 | NA | NA | CASSEGRLPKNIQYF | TGTGCCAGCAGCGAGGGGCGCCTCCCCAAAAACATTCAGTACTTC
TRBJ1-1 | TRBV5-1 | NA | NA | CASSRGTTSLTEAFF | TGCGCCAGCAGCCGCGGGACAACCTCCCTCACTGAAGCTTTCTTT
TRBJ1-2 | TRBV5-4 | TRBD1 | NA | CASSLDRGTGGGYGYTF | TGTGCCAGCAGCTTGGATAGGGGTACAGGGGGCGGCTATGGCTACACCTTC